These 7 T cell receptor beta chains originate from one sample sequenced in a study of identical twins. Using its own MiXCR run on the 5' RACE reads, TCRdb lists one record per CDR3 protein. The sample has 400,000 to 550,000 distinct CDR3 sequences, roughly 21% seen once. In addition, the sample was reused for a study of T cells expressing NK-cell markers.

The sequencing input was CD4+ T cells sorted from blood. Receptors originate from a woman between 18 and 29 years old in good health.

This clonotype was detected a few times. The genes are TRBV12-3 or TRBV12-4 and TRBJ2-4; 7 bases match TRBD2. CDR3 length: 16 residues. V trimming: 2 bases; J trimming: 7 bases; junction bases outside the gene matches: 11. This CDR3 reads CASSLIYRTRENIQYF. The CDR3 DNA follows: TGTGCCAGCAGTTTAATTTATCGGACTAGAGAGAACATTCAGTACTTC.

This rearrangement joins TRBV5-1 to TRBJ2-5, with no clear D. The CDR3 is 15 residues long. From germline, CDR1 is SGHRS and CDR2 YFSETQ. V was clipped by 4 bases and J by 0 bases, with 13 bases between them. The CDR3 DNA reads TGCGCCAGCAGCCTGGGTTTGTCGCACCAAGAGACCCAGTACTTC. It specifies CASSLGLSHQETQYF.

The chain carries TRBV7-9 and TRBJ2-1; TRBD2 matches at 13 bases. Germline assignment: CDR1 SEHNR and CDR2 FQNEAQ (reference sequence). The CDR3 contains 15 residues. V gave up 1 base and J gave up 9 bases; unmatched junction bases: 3. The CDR3 reads CASSLVGTSGVEQFF. CDR3 sequence (DNA): TGTGCCAGCAGCTTAGTGGGGACTAGCGGGGTTGAGCAGTTCTTC.

The V gene is TRBV15, the J gene TRBJ1-5; D gene ambiguous. The CDR3 extends over 13 amino acids. Looked up from germline, CDR1 is LNHNV and CDR2 is YYDKDF (reference sequence). The V end was cut by 5 bases, the J end by 5 bases, with 10 bases between. The DNA of the CDR3 is TGTGCCACCAGCGTTGGGAGAGATCAGCCCCAGCATTTT. Translation: CATSVGRDQPQHF.

This rearrangement joins TRBV4-3 to TRBJ1-2; 8 bases are a match to TRBD1. The CDR3 runs 15 residues. Germline CDR1 is LGHNA and CDR2 is YSLEER. V lost 0 bases, J lost 4 bases, and 4 bases stayed unmatched. The chain's CDR3 is CASSQERTGIYGYTF. In nucleotides, the CDR3 is TGCGCCAGCAGCCAAGAACGGACAGGGATCTATGGCTACACCTTC.

This chain connects TRBV11-2 to TRBJ1-5, with D unclear. The V end lost 1 base, the J end lost 4 bases, and 8 bases lay between the germline ends. The CDR3 is 14 residues long. From germline, CDR1 is SGHAT and CDR2 FQNNGV. The CDR3 DNA reads as TGTGCCAGCAGCTTAGGGGGTGTTAATCAGCCCCAGCATTTT. It specifies CASSLGGVNQPQHF.

This clonotype showed up just a few times. The chain employs TRBV20-1 and TRBJ2-7, with 9 bases fitting TRBD1. V lost 1 base and J lost 6; bases outside the gene matches: 10. CDR1 is DFQATT and CDR2 is SNEGSKA in the germline V gene (reference sequence). The CDR3 loop spans 15 amino acids. This CDR3 reads CSARARGQGLGEQYF. CDR3 nucleotide sequence: TGCAGTGCTAGAGCACGCGGACAGGGGCTTGGCGAGCAGTACTTC.